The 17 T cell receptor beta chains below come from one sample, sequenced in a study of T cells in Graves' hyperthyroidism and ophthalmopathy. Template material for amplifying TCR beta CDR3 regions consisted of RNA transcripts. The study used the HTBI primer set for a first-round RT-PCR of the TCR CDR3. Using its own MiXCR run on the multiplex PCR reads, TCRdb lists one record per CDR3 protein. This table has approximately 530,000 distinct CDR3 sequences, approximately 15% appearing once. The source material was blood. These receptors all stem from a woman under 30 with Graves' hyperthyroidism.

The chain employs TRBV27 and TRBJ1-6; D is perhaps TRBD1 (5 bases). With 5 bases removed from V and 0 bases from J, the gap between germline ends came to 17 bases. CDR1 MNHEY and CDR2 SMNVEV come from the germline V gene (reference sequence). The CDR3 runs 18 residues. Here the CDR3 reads CASSLLPGKSSYNSPLHF. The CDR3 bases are TGTGCCAGCAGTCTACTCCCAGGGAAAAGCTCCTATAATTCACCCCTCCACTTT.

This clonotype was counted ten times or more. The CDR3 nucleotides read TGTGCCAGCAGCCAGACGGACAGCGAGCAGTTCTTC. Translating gives CASSQTDSEQFF. This sequence joins TRBV3-1 and TRBJ2-1, with D possibly matching TRBD1 (6 bases). CDR3 size: 12 residues. V was pared by 3 bases and J by 10 bases, with 10 bases between. The germline gives CDR1 LGHDT, CDR2 YNNKEL (reference sequence).

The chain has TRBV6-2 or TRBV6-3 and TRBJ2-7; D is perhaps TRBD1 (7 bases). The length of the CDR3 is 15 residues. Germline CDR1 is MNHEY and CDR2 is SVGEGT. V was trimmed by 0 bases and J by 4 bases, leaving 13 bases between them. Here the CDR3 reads CASSYSSGGRYEQYF. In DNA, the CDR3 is TGTGCCAGCAGTTACTCATCAGGGGGGAGGTACGAGCAGTACTTC.

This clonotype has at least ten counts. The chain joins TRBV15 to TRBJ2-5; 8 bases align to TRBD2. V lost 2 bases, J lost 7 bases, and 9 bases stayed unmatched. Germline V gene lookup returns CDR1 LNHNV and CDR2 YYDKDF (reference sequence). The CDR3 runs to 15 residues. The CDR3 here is CATSRYTGGDGTQYF. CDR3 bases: TGTGCCACCAGCAGATATACGGGGGGGGATGGGACCCAGTACTTC.

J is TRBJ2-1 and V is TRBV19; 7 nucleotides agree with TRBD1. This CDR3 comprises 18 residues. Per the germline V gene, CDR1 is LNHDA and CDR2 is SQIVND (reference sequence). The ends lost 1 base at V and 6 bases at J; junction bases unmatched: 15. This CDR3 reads CASSIGPGTELLGNEQFF. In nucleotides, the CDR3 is TGTGCCAGTAGTATAGGCCCCGGGACAGAATTGCTTGGCAATGAGCAGTTCTTC. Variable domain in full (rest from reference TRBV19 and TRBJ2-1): DGGITQSPKYLFRKEGQNVTLSCEQNLNHDAMYWYRQDPGQGLRLIYYSQIVNDFQKGDIAEGYSVSREKKESFPLTVTSAQKNPTAFYLCASSIGPGTELLGNEQFFGPGTRLTVL.

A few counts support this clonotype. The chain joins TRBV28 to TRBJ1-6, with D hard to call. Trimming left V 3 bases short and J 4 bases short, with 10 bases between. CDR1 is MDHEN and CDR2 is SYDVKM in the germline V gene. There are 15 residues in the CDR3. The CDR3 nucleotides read TGTGCCAGCAGTTTGGTCCTACCATATAATTCACCCCTCCACTTT. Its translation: CASSLVLPYNSPLHF.

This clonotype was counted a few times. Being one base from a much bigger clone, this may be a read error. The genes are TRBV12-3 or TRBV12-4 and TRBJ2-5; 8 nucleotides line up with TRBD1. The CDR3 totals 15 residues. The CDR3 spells CASSSYGQGQETQCF. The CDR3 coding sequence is TGTGCCAGCAGTTCCTACGGACAGGGTCAGGAGACCCAGTGCTTC.

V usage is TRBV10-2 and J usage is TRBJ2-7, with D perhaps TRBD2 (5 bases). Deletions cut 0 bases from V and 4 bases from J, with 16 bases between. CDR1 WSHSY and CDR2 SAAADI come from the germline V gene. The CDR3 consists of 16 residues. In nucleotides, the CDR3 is TGCGCCAGCAGTGAGTCACGTAGATCGGGCGGGTACGAGCAGTACTTC. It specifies CASSESRRSGGYEQYF.

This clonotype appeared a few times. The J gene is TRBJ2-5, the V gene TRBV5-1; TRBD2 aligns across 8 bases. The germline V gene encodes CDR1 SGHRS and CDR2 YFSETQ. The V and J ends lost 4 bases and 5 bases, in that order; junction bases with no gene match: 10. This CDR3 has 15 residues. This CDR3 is CASSPGTRELETQYF. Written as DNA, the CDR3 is TGCGCCAGCAGCCCGGGGACTAGAGAGCTGGAGACCCAGTACTTC.

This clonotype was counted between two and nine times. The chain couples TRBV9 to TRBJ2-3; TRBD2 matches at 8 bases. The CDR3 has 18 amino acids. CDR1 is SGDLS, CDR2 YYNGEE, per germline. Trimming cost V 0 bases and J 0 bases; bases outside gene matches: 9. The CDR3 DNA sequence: TGTGCCAGCAGCGTAGACCACTCCAGCGGGGGAAGCACAGATACGCAGTATTTT. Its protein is CASSVDHSSGGSTDTQYF.

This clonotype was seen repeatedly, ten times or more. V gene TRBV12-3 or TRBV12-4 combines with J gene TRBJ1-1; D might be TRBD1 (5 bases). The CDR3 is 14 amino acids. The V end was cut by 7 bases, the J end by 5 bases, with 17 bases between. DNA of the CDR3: TGTGCCAGCACCCTTGGTGGGGGTGGGACTGAAGCTTTCTTT. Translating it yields CASTLGGGGTEAFF.

The DNA of the CDR3 is TGTGCCACCAGTGACCCCCCAGGGTCTGGCTACACCTTC. It is translated as CATSDPPGSGYTF. The chain couples TRBV24-1 to TRBJ1-2; tentative D call: TRBD1 (5 bases). This CDR3 spans 13 amino acids. CDR1 is KGHDR and CDR2 is SFDVKD in the germline V gene. Trimming cost V 4 bases and J 7 bases, with 12 bases left between them.

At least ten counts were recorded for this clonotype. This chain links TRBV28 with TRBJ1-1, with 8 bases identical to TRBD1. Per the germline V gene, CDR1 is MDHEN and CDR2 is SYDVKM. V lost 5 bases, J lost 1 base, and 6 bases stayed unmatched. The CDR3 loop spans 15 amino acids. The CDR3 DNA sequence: TGTGCCAGCAGTGGATGGGACAGGACGAACACTGAAGCTTTCTTT. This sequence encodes CASSGWDRTNTEAFF.

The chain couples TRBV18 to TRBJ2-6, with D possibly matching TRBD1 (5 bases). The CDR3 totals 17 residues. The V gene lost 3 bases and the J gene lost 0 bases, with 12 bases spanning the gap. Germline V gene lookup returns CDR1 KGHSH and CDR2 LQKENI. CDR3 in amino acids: CASSPPDSLSGANVLTF. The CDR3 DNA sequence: TGTGCCAGCTCACCCCCCGACAGCCTCTCTGGGGCCAACGTCCTGACTTTC.

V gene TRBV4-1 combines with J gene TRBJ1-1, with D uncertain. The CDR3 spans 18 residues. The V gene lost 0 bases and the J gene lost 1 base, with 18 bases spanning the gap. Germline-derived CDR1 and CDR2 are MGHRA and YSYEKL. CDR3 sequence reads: CASSQDQWPRHANTEAFF. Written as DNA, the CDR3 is TGCGCCAGCAGCCAAGATCAATGGCCGCGACACGCGAACACTGAAGCTTTCTTT.

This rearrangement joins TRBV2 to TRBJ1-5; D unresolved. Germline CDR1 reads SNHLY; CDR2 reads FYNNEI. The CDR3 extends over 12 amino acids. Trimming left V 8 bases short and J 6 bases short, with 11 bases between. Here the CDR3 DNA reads TGTGCCAGCGAGACATCGGGTCAGCCCCAGCATTTT. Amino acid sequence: CASETSGQPQHF.

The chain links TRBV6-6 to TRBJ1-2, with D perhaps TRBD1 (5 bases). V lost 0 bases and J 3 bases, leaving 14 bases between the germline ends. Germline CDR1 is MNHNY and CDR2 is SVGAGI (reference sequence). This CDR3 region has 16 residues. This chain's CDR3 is CASSYSRLGGDYGYTF. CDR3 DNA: TGTGCCAGCAGTTACTCGCGCCTCGGAGGGGACTATGGCTACACCTTC.